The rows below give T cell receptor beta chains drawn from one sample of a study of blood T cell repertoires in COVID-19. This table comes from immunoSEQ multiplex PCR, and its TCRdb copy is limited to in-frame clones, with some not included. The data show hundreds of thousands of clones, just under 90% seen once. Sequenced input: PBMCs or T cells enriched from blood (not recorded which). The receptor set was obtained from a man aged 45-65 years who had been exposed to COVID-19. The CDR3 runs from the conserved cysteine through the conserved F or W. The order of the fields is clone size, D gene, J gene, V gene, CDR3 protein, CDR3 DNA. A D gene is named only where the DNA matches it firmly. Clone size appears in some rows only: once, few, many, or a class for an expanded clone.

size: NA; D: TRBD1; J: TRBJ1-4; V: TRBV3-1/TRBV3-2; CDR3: CASSVGQGFLGANEKLFF; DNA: TGTGCCAGCAGCGTTGGACAGGGATTTTTAGGTGCTAATGAAAAACTGTTTTTT
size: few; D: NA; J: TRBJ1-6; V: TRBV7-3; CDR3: CASSLRGGGDSPLHF; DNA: TGTGCCAGCAGCTTACGGGGGGGAGGAGACTCACCCCTCCACTTT
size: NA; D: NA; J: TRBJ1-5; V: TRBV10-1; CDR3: CASSVLNQPQHF; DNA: TGCGCCAGCAGTGTCCTCAATCAGCCCCAGCATTTT
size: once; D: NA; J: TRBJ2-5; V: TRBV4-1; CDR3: CASRLADQETQYF; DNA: TGCGCCAGCCGCTTAGCGGACCAAGAGACCCAGTACTTC
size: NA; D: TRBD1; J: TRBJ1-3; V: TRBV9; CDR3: CASSLTGAAGGGNTIYF; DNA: TGTGCCAGCAGCTTGACAGGGGCGGCAGGAGGTGGAAACACCATATATTTT
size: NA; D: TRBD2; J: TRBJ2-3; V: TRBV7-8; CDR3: CASSSLLGAGGRSDTQYF; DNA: TGTGCCAGCAGCTCTCTCCTTGGGGCGGGGGGCCGGTCAGATACGCAGTATTTT
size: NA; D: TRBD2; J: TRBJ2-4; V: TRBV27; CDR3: CASIAGGGYIQYF; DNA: TGTGCCAGCATCGCGGGGGGGGGTTACATTCAATACTTC
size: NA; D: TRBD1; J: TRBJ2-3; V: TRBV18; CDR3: CASSRQRAQGSDTQYF; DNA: TGTGCCAGCTCACGACAAAGGGCACAGGGGTCGGATACGCAGTATTTT
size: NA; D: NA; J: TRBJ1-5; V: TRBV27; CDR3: CASSPWRDLRQPQHF; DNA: TGTGCCAGCAGCCCCTGGAGGGATCTTCGACAGCCCCAGCATTTT
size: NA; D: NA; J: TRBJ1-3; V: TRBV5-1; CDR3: CASSSRSGAGNTIYF; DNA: TGCGCCAGCAGCTCCCGGTCAGGGGCTGGAAACACCATATATTTT
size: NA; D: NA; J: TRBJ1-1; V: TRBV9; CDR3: CASSVEGVEGAFF; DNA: TGTGCCAGCAGCGTAGAAGGGGTAGAAGGAGCTTTCTTT
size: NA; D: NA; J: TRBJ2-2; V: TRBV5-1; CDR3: CASSLFFGGGELFF; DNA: NA
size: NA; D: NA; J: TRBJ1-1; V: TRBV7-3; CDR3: CASSLTYGGDLATEAFF; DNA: TGTGCCAGCAGCCTAACATACGGTGGGGATCTAGCCACTGAAGCTTTCTTT
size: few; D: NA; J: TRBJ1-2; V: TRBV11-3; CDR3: CASSSPDSDYGYTF; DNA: TGTGCCAGCAGCTCTCCGGACAGTGACTATGGCTACACCTTC
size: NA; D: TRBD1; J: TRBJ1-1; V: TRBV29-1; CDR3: CSVVRDREYTEAFF; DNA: TGCAGCGTCGTCCGGGACAGGGAGTACACTGAAGCTTTCTTT
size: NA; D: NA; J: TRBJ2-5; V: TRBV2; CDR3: CASSERGGTQYF; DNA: TGTGCCAGCAGTGAGCGGGGTGGTACCCAGTACTTC
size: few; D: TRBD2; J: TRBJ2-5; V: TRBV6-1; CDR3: CASSETSATYLPETQYF; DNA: TGTGCCAGCAGTGAAACTAGCGCTACCTACCTCCCGGAGACCCAGTACTTC
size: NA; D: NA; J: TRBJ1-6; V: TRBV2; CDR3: CASSDSWPPLHF; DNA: TGTGCCAGCAGTGACTCATGGCCACCCCTCCACTTT
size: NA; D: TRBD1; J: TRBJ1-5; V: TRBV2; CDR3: CASSGTGGRGPQHF; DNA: TGTGCCAGCAGCGGGACAGGGGGACGGGGGCCCCAGCATTTT
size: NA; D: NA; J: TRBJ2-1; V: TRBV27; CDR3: CASSLSRERSYNEQFF; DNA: TGTGCCAGCAGTTTATCACGGGAGAGGTCCTACAATGAGCAGTTCTTC
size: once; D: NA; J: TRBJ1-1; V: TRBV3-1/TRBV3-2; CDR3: CASSQDLGRVTEAFF; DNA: TGTGCCAGCAGCCAAGATCTGGGCAGGGTGACTGAAGCTTTCTTT
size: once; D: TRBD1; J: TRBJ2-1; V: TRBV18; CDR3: CASSRQGAAYNEQFF; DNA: TGTGCCAGCTCACGGCAGGGGGCCGCCTACAATGAGCAGTTCTTC
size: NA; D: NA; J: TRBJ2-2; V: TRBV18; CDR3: CASSPGTNTGELFF; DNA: TGTGCCAGCTCACCCGGGACAAACACCGGGGAGCTGTTTTTT
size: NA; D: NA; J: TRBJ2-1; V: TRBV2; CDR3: CASIYSLPYNEQFF; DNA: TGTGCCAGCATCTATAGCCTCCCCTACAATGAGCAGTTCTTC
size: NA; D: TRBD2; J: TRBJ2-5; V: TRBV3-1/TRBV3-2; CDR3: CASSREGAGVRETQYF; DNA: TGTGCCAGCAGCCGGGAGGGAGCGGGAGTCAGGGAGACCCAGTACTTC
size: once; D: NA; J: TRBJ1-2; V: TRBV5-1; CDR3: CASSLGQGYYGYTF; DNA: TGCGCCAGCAGCTTGGGTCAGGGTTACTATGGCTACACCTTC
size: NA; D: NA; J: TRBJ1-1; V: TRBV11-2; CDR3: CASSPGQNTEAFF; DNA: TGTGCCAGCAGCCCGGGACAGAACACTGAAGCTTTCTTT
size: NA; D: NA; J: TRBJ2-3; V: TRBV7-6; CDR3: CASSLFAGPYDTQYF; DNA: TGTGCCAGCAGCCTTTTTGCAGGGCCTTACGATACGCAGTATTTT
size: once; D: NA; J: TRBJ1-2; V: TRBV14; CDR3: CASSQDLWGAANGYTF; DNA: TGTGCCAGCAGCCAAGATTTGTGGGGAGCGGCAAATGGCTACACCTTC
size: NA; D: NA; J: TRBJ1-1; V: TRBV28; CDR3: CASRGGLGNTEAFF; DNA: TGTGCCAGCAGGGGCGGGCTCGGGAACACTGAAGCTTTCTTT
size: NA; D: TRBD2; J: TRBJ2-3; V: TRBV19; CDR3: CASIPSGGTDTQYF; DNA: TGTGCCAGTATTCCGAGCGGGGGAACAGATACGCAGTATTTT
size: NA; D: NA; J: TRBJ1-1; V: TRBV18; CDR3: CASSPPGAENTEAFF; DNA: TGTGCCAGCTCACCACCGGGGGCGGAGAACACTGAAGCTTTCTTT
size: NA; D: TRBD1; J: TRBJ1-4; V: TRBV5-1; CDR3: CASSVGQGRGFGEKLFF; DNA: TGCGCCAGCAGCGTGGGACAGGGAAGAGGGTTCGGAGAAAAACTGTTTTTT
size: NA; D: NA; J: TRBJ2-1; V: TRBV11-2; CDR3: CASSFSQRTRGSSYNEQFF; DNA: TGTGCCAGCAGCTTCTCCCAAAGAACCCGGGGGAGCTCCTACAATGAGCAGTTCTTC
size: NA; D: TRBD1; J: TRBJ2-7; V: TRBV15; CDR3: CATSRGGTVNPNEQYF; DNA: TGTGCCACCAGCAGAGGGGGGACAGTCAACCCCAACGAGCAGTACTTC
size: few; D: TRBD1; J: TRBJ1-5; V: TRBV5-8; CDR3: CASSLLTGSNQPQHF; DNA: TGTGCCAGCAGCTTGTTGACAGGGAGCAATCAGCCCCAGCATTTT
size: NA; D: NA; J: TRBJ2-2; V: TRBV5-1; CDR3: CASSLNTGELFF; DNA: TGCGCCAGCAGCCTAAACACCGGGGAGCTGTTTTTT
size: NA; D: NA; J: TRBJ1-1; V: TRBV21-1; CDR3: CASSKANGLTCENTEAFF; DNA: TGTGCCAGCAGCAAAGCTAATGGGCTTACATGTGAGAACACTGAAGCTTTCTTT
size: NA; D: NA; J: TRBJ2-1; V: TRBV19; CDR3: CASSIYDSSNEQFF; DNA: TGTGCCAGTAGTATCTATGACTCGTCCAATGAGCAGTTCTTC
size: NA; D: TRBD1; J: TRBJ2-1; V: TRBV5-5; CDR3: CASSLLGQFNEQFF; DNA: TGTGCCAGCAGCTTATTGGGACAGTTCAATGAGCAGTTCTTC
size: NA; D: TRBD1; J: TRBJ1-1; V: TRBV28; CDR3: CASSLTWTGTPIPEAFF; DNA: TGTGCCAGCAGTCTGACGTGGACAGGGACCCCTATCCCTGAAGCTTTCTTT
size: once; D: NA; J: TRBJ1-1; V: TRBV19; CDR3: CASSSTLEGFNTEAFF; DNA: TGTGCCAGTAGCTCGACCCTGGAGGGGTTTAACACTGAAGCTTTCTTT
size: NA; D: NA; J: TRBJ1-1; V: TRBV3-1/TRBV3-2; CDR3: CASSQVVAGPGAFF; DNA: TGTGCCAGCAGCCAAGTGGTGGCGGGACCTGGAGCTTTCTTT
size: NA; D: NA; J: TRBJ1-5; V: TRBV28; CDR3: CAAEGGQVGNQPQHF; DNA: TGTGCCGCGGAGGGGGGGCAGGTAGGGAATCAGCCCCAGCATTTT
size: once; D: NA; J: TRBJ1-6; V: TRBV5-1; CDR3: CASSLERGSPLHF; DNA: TGCGCCAGCAGCTTGGAGCGTGGTTCACCCCTCCACTTT
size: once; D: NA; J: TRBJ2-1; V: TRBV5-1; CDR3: CASSYRDTKSSYNEQFF; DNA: TGCGCCAGCAGCTATCGGGACACTAAGAGCTCCTACAATGAGCAGTTCTTC
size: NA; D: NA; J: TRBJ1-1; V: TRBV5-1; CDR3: CASSQTPTGENTEAFF; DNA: TGCGCCAGCAGCCAAACTCCGACAGGAGAGAACACTGAAGCTTTCTTT
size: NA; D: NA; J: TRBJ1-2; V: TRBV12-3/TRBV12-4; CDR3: CASTLPGGYGYTF; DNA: TGTGCCAGCACCCTTCCGGGGGGCTATGGCTACACCTTC
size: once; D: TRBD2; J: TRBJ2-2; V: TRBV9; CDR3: CASSVGGAGAIGELFF; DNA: TGTGCCAGCAGCGTAGGAGGGGCGGGAGCGATCGGGGAGCTGTTTTTT
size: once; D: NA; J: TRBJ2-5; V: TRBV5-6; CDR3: CASSLIGGRETQYF; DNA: TGTGCCAGCAGCTTGATCGGGGGGCGAGAGACCCAGTACTTC
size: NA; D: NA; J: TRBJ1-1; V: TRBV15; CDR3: CATSRAKNTEAFF; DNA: TGTGCCACCAGCAGAGCTAAGAACACTGAAGCTTTCTTT
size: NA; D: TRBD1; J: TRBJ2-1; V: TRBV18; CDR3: CASSPPGTGRHNEQFF; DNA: TGTGCCAGCTCACCTCCCGGGACAGGGAGACACAATGAGCAGTTCTTC
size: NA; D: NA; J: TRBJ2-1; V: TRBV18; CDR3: CASSPLGAYNEQFF; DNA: TGTGCCAGCTCACCACTAGGAGCTTACAATGAGCAGTTCTTC
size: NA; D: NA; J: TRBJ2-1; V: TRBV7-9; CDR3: CASSLEGGITTFF; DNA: TGTGCCAGCAGCTTAGAGGGCGGGATAACAACGTTCTTC
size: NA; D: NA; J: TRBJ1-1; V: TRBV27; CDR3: CASSSSGSPNTEAFF; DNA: TGTGCCAGCAGTTCATCCGGGAGCCCAAACACTGAAGCTTTCTTT